This is a list of T cell receptor beta chains from one sample in a study of siplizumab effects on memory and regulatory T cells. Using immunoSEQ multiplex PCR, the repertoire was profiled, and TCRdb retains in-frame clones only, with some absent. Of around 95,000 clones listed, 94% are singletons. Sequencing used non-Treg CD4+ T cells sorted from blood. These receptors were collected from a human donor in good health. Each CDR3 is given with its conserved first and last residue. D genes are given only for firm matches. The size of a clone is reported for some rows only, either as once, few or many, or as a class for expanded clones.

D	V	size	J	DNA	CDR3
NA	TRBV29-1	NA	TRBJ2-7	TGCAGCGTTAAGGACGGGAGCTCCTACGAGCAGTACTTC	CSVKDGSSYEQYF
NA	TRBV9	once	TRBJ2-3	TGTGCCAGCAGCGTAGCTTATAGCACAGATACGCAGTATTTT	CASSVAYSTDTQYF
NA	TRBV10-2	NA	TRBJ1-1	TGCGCCAGCAGCCCGAGTTTGAACACTGAAGCTTTCTTT	CASSPSLNTEAFF
NA	TRBV6-1	NA	TRBJ2-7	TGTGCCAGCAGCCGAACATCCTACGAGCAGTACTTC	CASSRTSYEQYF
NA	TRBV6-6	NA	TRBJ2-7	TGTGCCAGCGTCGACAGCCACGGCGTTGGCGAGCAGTACTTC	CASVDSHGVGEQYF
TRBD2	TRBV10-3	once	TRBJ2-7	TGTGCCATCAGTGAGTCGGCTAGCGGGAGGAGCGAGCAGTACTTC	CAISESASGRSEQYF
NA	TRBV28	NA	TRBJ1-5	TGTGCCAGCACGGTAAGCAATCAGCCCCAGCATTTT	CASTVSNQPQHF
NA	TRBV2	NA	TRBJ2-2	TGTGCCAGCAGAAAGCCGGGAGTAGCCGGGGAGCTGTTTTTT	CASRKPGVAGELFF
TRBD2	TRBV6-7	once	TRBJ2-1	TGTGCCAGCAGTTACTCGAGGATTGAGCGGGTAGCGGGAGGGCCCAATGAGCAGTTCTTC	CASSYSRIERVAGGPNEQFF
TRBD2	TRBV4-2	NA	TRBJ2-1	TGTGCCAGCAGCCGCCCTAGCGGGAGGAGCAATGAGCAGTTCTTC	CASSRPSGRSNEQFF
NA	TRBV11-2	NA	TRBJ2-1	TGTGCCAGCAGCCCGAGCTCCTACAATGAGCAGTTCTTC	CASSPSSYNEQFF
TRBD1	TRBV5-1	NA	TRBJ2-2	TGCGCCAGCAGCTGGCAACCGGGACAGGGGAATTCCGGGGAGCTGTTTTTT	CASSWQPGQGNSGELFF
NA	TRBV4-2	NA	TRBJ2-5	TGTGCCAGCAGCCAAGATCGCCAAGAGATCGAGACCCAGTACTTC	CASSQDRQEIETQYF
NA	TRBV18	NA	TRBJ2-2	TGTGCCAGCTCACCGGACAGCACCGGGGAGCTGTTTTTT	CASSPDSTGELFF
TRBD1	TRBV7-9	NA	TRBJ2-7	TGTGCCAGCGGGTCAGGGACAGGGCCCTACGAGCAGTACTTC	CASGSGTGPYEQYF
NA	TRBV5-1	few	TRBJ2-2	TGCGCCAGCTCTGGGAGACAGGACACCGGGGAGCTGTTTTTT	CASSGRQDTGELFF
NA	TRBV15	NA	TRBJ2-5	TGTGCCACCAGCAGAGATGGCCCCGCAGGGCAAGAGACCCAGTACTTC	CATSRDGPAGQETQYF
TRBD1	TRBV5-1	NA	TRBJ2-7	TGCGCCAGCAGCATCGACAGGGCCCCCCCTGTGCAGTACTTC	CASSIDRAPPVQYF
TRBD2	TRBV19	NA	TRBJ2-4	TGTGCCAGTAGTATCCGGGGAGCGGGAGTGGGGTCCAAAAACATTCAGTACTTC	CASSIRGAGVGSKNIQYF
NA	TRBV19	NA	TRBJ1-3	TGTGCCAGTAGTATACGGGGAATTGGAAACACCATATATTTT	CASSIRGIGNTIYF
NA	TRBV15	NA	TRBJ2-3	TGTGCCACCAGCAGAGAAGCCAGAAAGGGAGATACGCAGTATTTT	CATSREARKGDTQYF
TRBD2	TRBV10-2	NA	TRBJ2-3	TGCGCCAGCAGTGAGTCCAGGACTAGCGGGGGTTATACAGATACGCAGTATTTT	CASSESRTSGGYTDTQYF
TRBD1	TRBV9	NA	TRBJ1-1	TGTGCCAGCAGCTACGGGACAGGCTGGGATACTGAAGCTTTCTTT	CASSYGTGWDTEAFF
NA	TRBV5-4	NA	TRBJ2-5	TGTGCCAGCGCCCAAGGTGCGTACCAAGAGACCCAGTACTTC	CASAQGAYQETQYF
TRBD2	TRBV7-2	NA	TRBJ2-3	TGTGCCAGCAGCCTAAGAGCGGGAACCACAGATACGCAGTATTTT	CASSLRAGTTDTQYF
TRBD1	TRBV19	NA	TRBJ2-4	TGTGCCAGTAGTAATCGACAGGGTAGCAACATTCAGTACTTC	CASSNRQGSNIQYF
TRBD2	TRBV9	NA	TRBJ2-5	TGTGCCAGCAGCGCGCAGCCGGGGACTAGCGGGAGGAGGGAGACCCAGTACTTC	CASSAQPGTSGRRETQYF
NA	TRBV10-1	NA	TRBJ2-1	TGCGCCAGCAGTGAGTCGGTGGTAAGCTCCTACAATGAGCAGTTCTTC	CASSESVVSSYNEQFF
NA	TRBV4-1	once	TRBJ2-5	TGCGCCAGCAGCCAAGGGACGTCCGAGCGGAGACAAGAGACCCAGTACTTC	CASSQGTSERRQETQYF
NA	TRBV15	NA	TRBJ2-3	TGTGCCACCAGCAGAGATCTGGCAGATACGCAGTATTTT	CATSRDLADTQYF
TRBD2	TRBV7-3	NA	TRBJ2-1	TGTGCCAGCAGCCCCTATATAGCGGGGCAGGGGAATGAGCAGTTCTTC	CASSPYIAGQGNEQFF
TRBD2	TRBV5-1	once	TRBJ2-7	TGCGCCAGCAGCTCGGGCGGGAGGGACTCCTACGAGCAGTACTTC	CASSSGGRDSYEQYF
NA	TRBV5-1	once	TRBJ2-7	TGCGCCAGCAGCTTGTTGGACTTACCCTACGAGCAGTACTTC	CASSLLDLPYEQYF
TRBD2	TRBV7-9	NA	TRBJ2-5	TGTGCCAGCAGCTTCGGTCCAGCGGGAATTGGAGAGACCCAGTACTTC	CASSFGPAGIGETQYF
NA	TRBV27	NA	TRBJ2-7	TGTGCCAGCAGTCCGTACGGGCCGTCCTACGAGCAGTACTTC	CASSPYGPSYEQYF
NA	TRBV6-6	NA	TRBJ2-7	TGTGCCAGCACCATACTAGACGAGCAGTACTTC	CASTILDEQYF
NA	TRBV10-2	NA	TRBJ2-4	TGCGCCAGCAGGGGGGATCAGAGCGCCAAAAACATTCAGTACTTC	CASRGDQSAKNIQYF
NA	TRBV15	NA	TRBJ2-7	TGTGCCACCAGCAGACCCGGGACACTTAACGAGCAGTACTTC	CATSRPGTLNEQYF
TRBD2	TRBV27	NA	TRBJ2-6	TGTGCCAGCAGTCAAGACGGGAGGCCCTTCTCTGGGGCCAACGTCCTGACTTTC	CASSQDGRPFSGANVLTF
TRBD2	TRBV18	NA	TRBJ2-7	TGTGCCAGCTCACCACTCTTCCTAGCGGCCGGCGAGCAGTACTTC	CASSPLFLAAGEQYF
TRBD2	TRBV7-9	once	TRBJ2-1	TGTGCCAGCAGCTTTCGGCTAGCGGGAGGGTTGGCGACCTACAATGAGCAGTTCTTC	CASSFRLAGGLATYNEQFF
NA	TRBV5-1	NA	TRBJ2-3	TGCGCCAGCAGCCCGCAGACTAGCACAGATACGCAGTATTTT	CASSPQTSTDTQYF